Presented here are 21 T cell receptor beta chains from one specimen sequenced in a study of chemoradiotherapy in HPV16-positive cancers. Measured with immunoSEQ multiplex PCR; TCRdb has only the in-frame clones, and not every one. Of tens of thousands of clones listed, roughly 78% are singletons. The sequencing used blood, collected from a patient who underwent chemoradiotherapy. Source of these receptors: a human donor with HPV-associated anogenital cancer.

The chain carries TRBV7-9 and TRBJ1-2; no firm D call. Germline assignment: CDR1 SEHNR and CDR2 FQNEAQ (reference sequence). The CDR3 sequence is 14 residues long. The V end was cut by 4 bases, the J end by 5 bases, with 14 bases between. The CDR3 bases are TGTGCCAGCAGCTCCCGCCTTGGCGGGTATGGCTACACCTTC. This encodes CASSSRLGGYGYTF.

This clone appeared a few times. The chain has TRBV18 and TRBJ1-2; D might be TRBD1 (6 bases). Deletions cut 3 bases from V and 4 bases from J, with 15 bases between. Per the germline V gene, CDR1 is KGHSH and CDR2 is LQKENI. This CDR3 has 15 amino acids. The CDR3 loop reads CASSPGAGDLYGYTF. CDR3 bases: TGTGCCAGCTCACCGGGGGCAGGGGACCTCTATGGCTACACCTTC.

The chain carries TRBV25-1 and TRBJ2-1, with TRBD1 matching 12 bases. The germline gives CDR1 MGHDK, CDR2 SYGVNS. This CDR3 is 16 amino acids long. Unmatched junction bases numbered 4, after V lost 0 bases and J lost 7 bases. CDR3 amino acids: CASSEYKGQGANEQFF. As DNA, the CDR3 is TGTGCCAGCAGTGAATATAAGGGACAGGGGGCAAATGAGCAGTTCTTC.

V is TRBV12-5 and J is TRBJ1-1, with 9 bases aligning to TRBD1. The CDR3 loop spans 16 amino acids. Germline loops: CDR1 LGHNT, CDR2 FRNRAP. V trimming: 5 bases; J trimming: 2 bases; junction bases outside the gene matches: 9. The CDR3 sequence is CASGLPGQGPNTEAFF. For the CDR3, the DNA is TGTGCTAGTGGTCTCCCCGGACAGGGGCCTAACACTGAAGCTTTCTTT.

The chain's CDR3 is CASSPLWGRDLTNEKLFF. CDR3 sequence (DNA): TGTGCCAGCAGTCCACTTTGGGGTCGTGACTTAACTAATGAAAAACTGTTTTTT. The V and J genes are TRBV27 and TRBJ1-4, with D hard to call. Trimming took 5 bases from V and 1 from J, leaving 20 bases between them. CDR3 length: 18 amino acids. CDR1 MNHEY and CDR2 SMNVEV come from the germline V gene (reference sequence).

The chain couples TRBV7-2 to TRBJ1-1, with TRBD1 matching over 9 bases. Germline CDR1 reads SGHTA; CDR2 reads FQGNSA. The CDR3 is 14 amino acids. J was trimmed by 9 bases and V by 5 bases; bases with no gene match: 10. CDR3 bases: TGTGCCAGCAGCGAGGACAGGGGAGGGGGCAAAGCTTTCTTT. Amino acids: CASSEDRGGGKAFF. Drawing the rest from reference TRBV7-2 and TRBJ1-1, the complete variable domain is GAGVSQSPSNKVTEKGKDVELRCDPISGHTALYWYRQSLGQGLEFLIYFQGNSAPDKSGLPSDRFSAERTGGSVSTLTIQRTQQEDSAVYLCASSEDRGGGKAFFGQGTRLTVV.

This chain links TRBV27 with TRBJ2-7; D is possibly TRBD1 (6 bases). V gave up 6 bases and J gave up 3 bases, with 15 bases separating them. The length of the CDR3 is 14 residues. Germline lookup yields CDR1 MNHEY and CDR2 SMNVEV (reference sequence). As DNA, the CDR3 is TGTGCCAGCAGCCCCGCAACAGGGTTCTACGAGCAGTACTTC. Protein sequence: CASSPATGFYEQYF.

The CDR3 protein is CASSFTLAGDDNEQFF. Here the CDR3 DNA reads TGTGCCAGCAGCTTCACCCTAGCTGGAGATGACAATGAGCAGTTCTTC. This chain uses TRBV5-6 with TRBJ2-1; D possibly corresponds to TRBD2 (5 bases). Per the germline V gene, CDR1 is SGHDT and CDR2 is YYEEEE. V lost 2 bases, J lost 5 bases, and 17 bases lay in between. This CDR3 is 16 amino acids long.

This chain connects TRBV21-1 to TRBJ1-6. TRBV21-1 is assigned pseudogene status. The CDR3 runs 15 residues. The CDR3 DNA follows: TGTGCCAGCAGCAAAGCTCGAGACACGGGTTCACCCCTCCACTTT. Translated: CASSKARDTGSPLHF.

This rearrangement joins TRBV19 to TRBJ1-2; 7 bases fit TRBD1. The CDR3 has 13 amino acids. Germline V CDR1 and CDR2: LNHDA, SQIVND (reference sequence). V dropped 5 bases and J dropped 5; count of bases not matched to a gene: 5. The DNA for the CDR3 is TGTGCCAGTAGTCTCCCAGGGGGATATGGCTACACCTTC. This gives the protein CASSLPGGYGYTF.

V and J are TRBV4-2 and TRBJ2-3; TRBD1 agrees at 10 bases. The CDR3 has 17 residues. V gave up 0 bases and J gave up 3 bases; unmatched junction bases: 6. The germline gives CDR1 LGHNA, CDR2 YNFKEQ. For the CDR3, the DNA is TGTGCCAGCAGCCAAGATTTGAGGGACAGGGGTACAGATACGCAGTATTTT. Protein: CASSQDLRDRGTDTQYF.

This clone has a single count. The chain is built from TRBV30 and TRBJ1-1, with D tentatively TRBD1 (5 bases). V was trimmed by 2 bases and J by 5 bases, leaving 18 bases between them. Germline assignment: CDR1 GTSNPN and CDR2 SVGIG (reference sequence). CDR3 size: 15 residues. The CDR3 is CAWSPGGTVGTEAFF. The CDR3 nucleotides are TGTGCCTGGAGTCCGGGGGGGACGGTGGGGACTGAAGCTTTCTTT.

This chain joins TRBV5-1 and TRBJ2-1; no clear D gene. The germline CDR1 and CDR2 sequences are SGHRS and YFSETQ. The CDR3 runs to 14 residues. Trimming took off 0 bases at V and 7 bases at J, with 11 bases between the two ends. The CDR3 spells CASSLGASPNEQFF. The DNA of the CDR3 is TGCGCCAGCAGCTTGGGTGCAAGCCCGAATGAGCAGTTCTTC.

CDR3 loop: CASSPAGTGELFF. CDR3 bases: TGTGCCAGCTCACCAGCAGGGACCGGGGAGCTGTTTTTT. This chain connects TRBV18 to TRBJ2-2, with D perhaps TRBD1 (5 bases). Germline V CDR1 and CDR2: KGHSH, LQKENI. CDR3 length: 13 amino acids. V shed 2 bases and J shed 5 bases, with 6 bases lying between them.

The gene calls are TRBV7-2 and TRBJ2-7, with 7 bases fitting TRBD1. J lost 7 bases, V lost 3 bases, and 6 bases had no gene match. This CDR3 has 13 amino acids. Looked up from germline, CDR1 is SGHTA and CDR2 is FQGNSA. The DNA of the CDR3 is TGTGCCAGCAGCTTCGACAGGGTTAATGAGCAGTACTTC. Residues: CASSFDRVNEQYF.

This clone has just a few counts. The same CDR3 also results from other DNA sequences found in this sample. The chain couples TRBV14 to TRBJ1-5; D remains ambiguous. The CDR3 runs to 13 residues. Germline V gene sequence: CDR1 SGHDN, CDR2 FVKESK. Between the trimmed V and J ends, which lost 3 bases and 4 bases, there was a span of 7 bases. In DNA, the CDR3 is TGTGCCAGCAGCCACGACCATAATCAGCCCCAGCATTTT. Residues: CASSHDHNQPQHF.

V usage is TRBV9 and J usage is TRBJ2-6; tentative D call: TRBD1 (5 bases). CDR3 length: 16 residues. The germline CDR1 and CDR2 sequences are SGDLS and YYNGEE. Trimming pared 4 bases from V and 0 bases from J, leaving 11 bases between. CDR3 loop: CASSRQGLSGANVLTF. CDR3 sequence (DNA): TGTGCCAGCAGCCGCCAGGGTCTCTCTGGGGCCAACGTCCTGACTTTC. The entire variable domain, with the rest obtained from reference TRBV9 and TRBJ2-6, is as follows: DSGVTQTPKHLITATGQRVTLRCSPRSGDLSVYWYQQSLDQGLQFLIQYYNGEERAKGNILERFSAQQFPDLHSELNLSSLELGDSALYFCASSRQGLSGANVLTFGAGSRLTVL.

The chain combines TRBV28 with TRBJ2-7; TRBD1 or TRBD2 may be the D gene (5 bases each). Between the trimmed V and J ends, which lost 2 bases and 3 bases, there was a span of 5 bases. Germline V CDR1 and CDR2: MDHEN, SYDVKM. The CDR3 consists of 12 residues. CDR3 bases: TGTGCCAGCAGTTTAGGGGGCTACGAGCAGTACTTC. It codes for CASSLGGYEQYF.

This clone was seen once. This chain connects TRBV10-1 to TRBJ2-3; the match to TRBD1 covers 9 bases. CDR3 length: 14 residues. Unmatched junction bases numbered 6, after V lost 6 bases and J lost 5 bases. CDR1 WNHNN and CDR2 SYGVQD come from the germline V gene (reference sequence). The CDR3 DNA reads as TGCGCCAGCAGCCCCGGGACAGGGTTAGATACGCAGTATTTT. Translated: CASSPGTGLDTQYF.

The chain links TRBV7-2 to TRBJ1-2; D might be TRBD1 (5 bases). Per germline, CDR1 SGHTA and CDR2 FQGNSA. CDR3 length: 15 residues. Trimming cost V 0 bases and J 5 bases, with 13 bases left between them. DNA of the CDR3: TGTGCCAGCAGCTTAGCCGGGGGGGGGATTTATGGCTACACCTTC. Encoded protein: CASSLAGGGIYGYTF.

This chain joins TRBV5-1 and TRBJ2-3; weak D call: TRBD1 (6 bases). The CDR3 is 16 residues long. V lost 4 bases and J 4 bases, leaving 19 bases between the germline ends. Germline values: CDR1 SGHRS, CDR2 YFSETQ. CDR3 residues: CASSPGTGLMADTQYF. The CDR3 DNA follows: TGCGCCAGCAGCCCGGGTACAGGGCTGATGGCAGATACGCAGTATTTT. The full variable domain, with the rest looked up from reference TRBV5-1 and TRBJ2-3, is KAGVTQTPRYLIKTRGQQVTLSCSPISGHRSVSWYQQTPGQGLQFLFEYFSETQRNKGNFPGRFSGRQFSNSRSEMNVSTLELGDSALYLCASSPGTGLMADTQYFGPGTRLTVL.